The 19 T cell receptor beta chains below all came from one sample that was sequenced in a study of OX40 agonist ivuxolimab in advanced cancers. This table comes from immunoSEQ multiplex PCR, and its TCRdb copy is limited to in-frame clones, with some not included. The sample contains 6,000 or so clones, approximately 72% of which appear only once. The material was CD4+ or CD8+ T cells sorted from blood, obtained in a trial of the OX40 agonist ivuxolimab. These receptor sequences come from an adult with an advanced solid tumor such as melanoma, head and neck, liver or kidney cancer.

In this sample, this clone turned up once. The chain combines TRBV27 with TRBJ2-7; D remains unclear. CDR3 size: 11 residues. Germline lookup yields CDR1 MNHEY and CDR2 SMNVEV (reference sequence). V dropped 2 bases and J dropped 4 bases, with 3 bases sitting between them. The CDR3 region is CASSLGYEQYF. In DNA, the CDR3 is TGTGCCAGCAGTTTAGGGTACGAGCAGTACTTC.

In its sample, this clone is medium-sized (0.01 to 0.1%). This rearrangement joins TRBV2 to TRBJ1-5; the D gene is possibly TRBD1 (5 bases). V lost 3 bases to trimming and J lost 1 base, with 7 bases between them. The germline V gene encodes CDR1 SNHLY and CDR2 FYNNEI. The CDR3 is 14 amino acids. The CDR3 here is CASSEGDSNQPQHF. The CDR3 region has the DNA TGTGCCAGCAGTGAGGGGGACAGCAATCAGCCCCAGCATTTT.

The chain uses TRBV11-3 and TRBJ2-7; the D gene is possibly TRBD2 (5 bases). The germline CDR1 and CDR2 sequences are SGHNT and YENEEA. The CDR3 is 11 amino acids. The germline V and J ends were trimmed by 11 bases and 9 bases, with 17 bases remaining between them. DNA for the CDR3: TGTGCCTGGAGGAAGGACGGGCGGCAGTACTTC. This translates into CAWRKDGRQYF.

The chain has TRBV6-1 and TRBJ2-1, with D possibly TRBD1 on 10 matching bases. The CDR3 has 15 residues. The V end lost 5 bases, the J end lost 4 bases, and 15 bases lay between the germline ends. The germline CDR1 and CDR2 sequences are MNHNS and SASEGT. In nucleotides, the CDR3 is TGTGCCAGCAGTCTAGCGGGACAGGGGTACAATGAGCAGTTCTTC. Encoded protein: CASSLAGQGYNEQFF.

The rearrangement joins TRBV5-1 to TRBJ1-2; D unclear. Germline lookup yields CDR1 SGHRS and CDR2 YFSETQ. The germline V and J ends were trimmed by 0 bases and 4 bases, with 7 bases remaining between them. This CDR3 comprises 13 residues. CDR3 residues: CASSLELGYGYTF. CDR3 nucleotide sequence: TGCGCCAGCAGCTTGGAACTTGGCTATGGCTACACCTTC.

CDR3 residues: CASETGQGTDTQYF. CDR3 nucleotides: TGTGCCAGTGAGACGGGACAGGGGACAGATACGCAGTATTTT. The rearrangement uses TRBV19 and TRBJ2-3, with 10 bases that match TRBD1. The CDR3 runs to 14 residues. Per the germline V gene, CDR1 is LNHDA and CDR2 is SQIVND (reference sequence). The V and J ends lost 8 bases and 3 bases, in that order; junction bases with no gene match: 5.

The DNA for the CDR3 is TGTGCTAGTGGTTTGGTGCTCCCCCTAACCCGGGACAGGGGTTACGGCTACGAGCAGTACTTC. Amino acid sequence: CASGLVLPLTRDRGYGYEQYF. The chain uses TRBV12-5 and TRBJ2-7, with TRBD1 identical over 10 bases. CDR1 is LGHNT, CDR2 FRNRAP, per germline. The CDR3 spans 21 residues. The trim removed 0 bases at V and 3 bases at J, leaving 20 bases unmatched.

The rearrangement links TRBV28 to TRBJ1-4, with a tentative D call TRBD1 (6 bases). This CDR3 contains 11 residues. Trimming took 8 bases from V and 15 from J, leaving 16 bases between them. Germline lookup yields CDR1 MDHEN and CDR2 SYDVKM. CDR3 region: CASLTRGLVFF. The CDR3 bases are TGTGCCAGCCTCACCAGGGGTTTGGTGTTTTTT.

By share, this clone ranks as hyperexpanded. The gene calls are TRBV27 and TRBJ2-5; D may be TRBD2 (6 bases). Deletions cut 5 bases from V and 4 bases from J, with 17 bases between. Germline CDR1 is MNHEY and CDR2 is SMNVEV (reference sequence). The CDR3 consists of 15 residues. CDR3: CASSPLLGSGETQYF. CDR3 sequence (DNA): TGTGCCAGCAGTCCCTTGCTCGGGAGCGGAGAGACCCAGTACTTC.

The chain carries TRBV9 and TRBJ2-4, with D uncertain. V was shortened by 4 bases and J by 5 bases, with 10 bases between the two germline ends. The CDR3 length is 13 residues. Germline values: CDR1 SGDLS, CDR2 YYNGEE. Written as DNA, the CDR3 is TGTGCCAGCAGCCCCCCCCGAGAAAACATTCAGTACTTC. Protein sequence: CASSPPRENIQYF.

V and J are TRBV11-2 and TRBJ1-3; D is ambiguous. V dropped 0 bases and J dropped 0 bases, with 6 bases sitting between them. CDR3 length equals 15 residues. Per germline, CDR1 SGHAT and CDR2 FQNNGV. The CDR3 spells CASSLDMFSGNTIYF. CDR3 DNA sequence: TGTGCCAGCAGCTTAGATATGTTCTCTGGAAACACCATATATTTT.

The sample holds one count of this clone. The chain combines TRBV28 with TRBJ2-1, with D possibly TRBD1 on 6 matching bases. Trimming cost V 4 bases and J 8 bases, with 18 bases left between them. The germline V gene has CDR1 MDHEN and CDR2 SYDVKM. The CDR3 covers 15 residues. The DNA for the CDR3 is TGTGCCAGCAGTTCCGGCCAGGGGAGAGTGGATGAGCAGTTCTTC. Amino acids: CASSSGQGRVDEQFF.

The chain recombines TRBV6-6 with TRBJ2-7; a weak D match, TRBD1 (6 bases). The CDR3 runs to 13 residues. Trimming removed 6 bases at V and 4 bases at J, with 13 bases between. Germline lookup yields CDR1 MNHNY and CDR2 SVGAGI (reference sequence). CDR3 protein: CASSPRGPYEQYF. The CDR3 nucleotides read TGTGCCAGCAGCCCCAGGGGCCCTTACGAGCAGTACTTC.

In DNA form, the CDR3 reads TGTGCCAGCACCGCCGAGGCAGGCGGCTCCTACGAGCAGTACTTC. Protein product: CASTAEAGGSYEQYF. The rearrangement links TRBV6-5 to TRBJ2-7; no clear D gene. CDR3 length: 15 amino acids. V lost 7 bases and J lost 0, with 16 bases in between. The germline V gene encodes CDR1 MNHEY and CDR2 SVGAGI.

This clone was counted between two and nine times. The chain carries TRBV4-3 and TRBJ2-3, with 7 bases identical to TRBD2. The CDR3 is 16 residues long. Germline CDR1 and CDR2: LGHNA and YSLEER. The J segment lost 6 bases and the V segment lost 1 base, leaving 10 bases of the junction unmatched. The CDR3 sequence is CASSQVRAGAGDTQYF. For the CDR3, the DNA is TGCGCCAGCAGCCAAGTTAGGGCGGGAGCTGGGGATACGCAGTATTTT.

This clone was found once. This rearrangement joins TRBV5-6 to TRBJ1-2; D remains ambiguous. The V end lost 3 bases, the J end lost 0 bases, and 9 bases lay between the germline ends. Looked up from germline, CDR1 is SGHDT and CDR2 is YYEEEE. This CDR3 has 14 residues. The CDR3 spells CASSSFGANYGYTF. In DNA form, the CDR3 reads TGTGCCAGCAGCTCTTTCGGGGCTAACTATGGCTACACCTTC.

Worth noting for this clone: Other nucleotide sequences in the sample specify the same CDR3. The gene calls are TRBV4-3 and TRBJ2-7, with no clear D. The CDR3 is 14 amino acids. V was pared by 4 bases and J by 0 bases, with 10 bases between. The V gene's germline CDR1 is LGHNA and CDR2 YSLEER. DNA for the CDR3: TGCGCCAGCAGCCCTTCTGGGGTCTCCTACGAGCAGTACTTC. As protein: CASSPSGVSYEQYF.

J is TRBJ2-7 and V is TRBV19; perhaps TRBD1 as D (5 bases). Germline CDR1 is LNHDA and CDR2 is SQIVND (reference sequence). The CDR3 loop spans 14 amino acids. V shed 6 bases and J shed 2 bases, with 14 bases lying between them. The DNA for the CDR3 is TGTGCCAGTAGATATACAACAGGAGCCTACGAGCAGTACTTC. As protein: CASRYTTGAYEQYF.

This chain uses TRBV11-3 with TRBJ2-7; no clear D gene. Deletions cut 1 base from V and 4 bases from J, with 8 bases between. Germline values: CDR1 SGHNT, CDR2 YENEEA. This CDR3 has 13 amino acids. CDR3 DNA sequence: TGTGCCAGCAGCTTAGGGGCCAATTACGAGCAGTACTTC. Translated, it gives CASSLGANYEQYF. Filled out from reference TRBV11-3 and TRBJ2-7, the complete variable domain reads EAGVVQSPRYKIIEKKQPVAFWCNPISGHNTLYWYLQNLGQGPELLIRYENEEAVDDSQLPKDRFSAERLKGVDSTLKIQPAELGDSAVYLCASSLGANYEQYFGPGTRLTVT.